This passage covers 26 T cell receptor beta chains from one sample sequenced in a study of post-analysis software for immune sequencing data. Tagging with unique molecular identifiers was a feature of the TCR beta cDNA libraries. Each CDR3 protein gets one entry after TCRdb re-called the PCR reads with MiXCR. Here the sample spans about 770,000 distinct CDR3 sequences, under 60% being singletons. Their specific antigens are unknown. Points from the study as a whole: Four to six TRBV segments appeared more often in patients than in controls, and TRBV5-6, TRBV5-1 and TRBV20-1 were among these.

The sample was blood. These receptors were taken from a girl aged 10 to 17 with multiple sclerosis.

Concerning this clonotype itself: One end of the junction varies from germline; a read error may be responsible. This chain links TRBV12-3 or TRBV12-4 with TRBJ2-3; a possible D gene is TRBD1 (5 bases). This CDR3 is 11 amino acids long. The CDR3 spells CAIIRADTQYF. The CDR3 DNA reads TGTGCCATAATCAGGGCAGATACGCAATATTTT.

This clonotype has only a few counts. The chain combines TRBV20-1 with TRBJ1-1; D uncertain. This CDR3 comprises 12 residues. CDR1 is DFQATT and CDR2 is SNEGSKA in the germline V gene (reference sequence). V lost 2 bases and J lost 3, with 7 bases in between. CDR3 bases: TGCAGTGCTAGATTCAGCTACACTGAAGCTTTCTTT. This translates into CSARFSYTEAFF.

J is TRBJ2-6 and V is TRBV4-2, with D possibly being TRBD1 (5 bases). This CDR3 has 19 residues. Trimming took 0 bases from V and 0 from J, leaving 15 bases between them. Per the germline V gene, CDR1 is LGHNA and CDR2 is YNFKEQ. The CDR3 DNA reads TGTGCCAGCAGCCAAGATCGGGCAGGGATCACCTCTGGGGCCAACGTCCTGACTTTC. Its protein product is CASSQDRAGITSGANVLTF.

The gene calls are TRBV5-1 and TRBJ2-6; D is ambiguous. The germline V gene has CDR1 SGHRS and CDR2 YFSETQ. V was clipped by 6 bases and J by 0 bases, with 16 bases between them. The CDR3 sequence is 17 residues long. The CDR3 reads CASTNLGRISGANVLTF. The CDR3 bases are TGCGCCAGCACCAACCTCGGACGGATCTCTGGGGCCAACGTCCTGACTTTC.

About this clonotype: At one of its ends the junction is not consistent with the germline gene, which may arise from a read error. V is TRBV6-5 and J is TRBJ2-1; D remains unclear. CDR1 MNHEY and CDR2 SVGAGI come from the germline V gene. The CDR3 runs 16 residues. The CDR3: CAGSYSSELNYNEQFF. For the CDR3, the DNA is TGTGCCGGCAGTTACTCCTCAGAGTTAAACTACAATGAGCAGTTCTTC.

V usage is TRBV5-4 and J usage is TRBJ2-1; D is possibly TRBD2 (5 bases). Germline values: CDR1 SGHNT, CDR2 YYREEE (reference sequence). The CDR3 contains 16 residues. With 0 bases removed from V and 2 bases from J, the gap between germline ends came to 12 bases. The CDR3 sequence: CASSLGGPGAYNEQFF. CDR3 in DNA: TGTGCCAGCAGCTTGGGAGGGCCTGGGGCCTACAATGAGCAGTTCTTC.

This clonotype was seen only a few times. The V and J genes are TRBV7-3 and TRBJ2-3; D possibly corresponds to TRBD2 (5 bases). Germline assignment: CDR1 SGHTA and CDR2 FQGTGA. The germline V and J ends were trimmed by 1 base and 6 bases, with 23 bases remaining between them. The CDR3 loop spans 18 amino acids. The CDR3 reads CASSLRPLASPPADTQYF. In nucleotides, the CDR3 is TGTGCCAGCAGCTTAAGGCCTCTAGCCTCCCCCCCAGCGGATACGCAGTATTTT.

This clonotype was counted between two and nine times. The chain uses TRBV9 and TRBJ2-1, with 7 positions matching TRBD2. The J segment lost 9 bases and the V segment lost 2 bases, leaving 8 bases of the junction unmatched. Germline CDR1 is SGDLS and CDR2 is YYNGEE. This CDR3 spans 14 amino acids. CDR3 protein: CASSVGTTAFEQFF. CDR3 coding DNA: TGTGCCAGCAGCGTGGGGACTACCGCGTTTGAGCAGTTCTTC. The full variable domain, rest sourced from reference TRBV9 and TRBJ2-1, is DSGVTQTPKHLITATGQRVTLRCSPRSGDLSVYWYQQSLDQGLQFLIQYYNGEERAKGNILERFSAQQFPDLHSELNLSSLELGDSALYFCASSVGTTAFEQFFGPGTRLTVL.

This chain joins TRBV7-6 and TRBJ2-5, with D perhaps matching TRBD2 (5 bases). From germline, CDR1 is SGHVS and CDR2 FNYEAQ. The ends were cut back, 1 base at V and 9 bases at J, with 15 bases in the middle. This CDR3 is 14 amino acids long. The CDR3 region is CASSLVQAVEAQYF. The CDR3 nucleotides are TGTGCCAGCAGCTTAGTTCAGGCGGTGGAGGCCCAGTACTTC.

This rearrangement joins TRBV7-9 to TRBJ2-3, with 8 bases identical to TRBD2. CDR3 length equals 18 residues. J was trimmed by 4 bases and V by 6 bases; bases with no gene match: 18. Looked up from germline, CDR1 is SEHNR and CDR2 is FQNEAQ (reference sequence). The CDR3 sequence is CASSSQPGLEHPPDTQYF. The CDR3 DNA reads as TGTGCCAGCAGTTCCCAACCGGGACTAGAGCATCCTCCAGATACGCAGTATTTT. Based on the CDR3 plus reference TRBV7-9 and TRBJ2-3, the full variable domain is DTGVSQNPRHKITKRGQNVTFRCDPISEHNRLYWYRQTLGQGPEFLTYFQNEAQLEKSRLLSDRFSAERPKGSFSTLEIQRTEQGDSAMYLCASSSQPGLEHPPDTQYFGPGTRLTVL.

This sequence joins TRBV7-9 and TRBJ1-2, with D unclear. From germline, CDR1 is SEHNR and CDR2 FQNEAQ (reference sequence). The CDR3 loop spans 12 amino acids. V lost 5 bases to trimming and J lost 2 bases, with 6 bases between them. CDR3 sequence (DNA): TGTGCCAGCAGCACCGCCAACTATGGCTACACCTTC. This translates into CASSTANYGYTF.

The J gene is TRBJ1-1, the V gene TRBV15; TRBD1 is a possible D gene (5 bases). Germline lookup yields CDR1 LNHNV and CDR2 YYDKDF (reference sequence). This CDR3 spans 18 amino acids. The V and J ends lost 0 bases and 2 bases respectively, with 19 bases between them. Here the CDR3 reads CATSRDLSTGTINTEAFF. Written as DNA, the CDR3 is TGTGCCACCAGCAGAGATCTCTCCACAGGAACGATTAACACTGAAGCTTTCTTT.

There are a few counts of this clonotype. The chain's CDR3 is CSARGGGDSPLHF. CDR3 coding DNA: TGCAGTGCCCGAGGGGGGGGGGATTCACCCCTCCACTTT. This chain uses TRBV20-1 with TRBJ1-6, with a tentative D call TRBD1 (6 bases). The V gene's germline CDR1 is DFQATT and CDR2 SNEGSKA (reference sequence). With 6 bases removed from V and 8 bases from J, the gap between germline ends came to 14 bases. The CDR3 sequence is 13 residues long.

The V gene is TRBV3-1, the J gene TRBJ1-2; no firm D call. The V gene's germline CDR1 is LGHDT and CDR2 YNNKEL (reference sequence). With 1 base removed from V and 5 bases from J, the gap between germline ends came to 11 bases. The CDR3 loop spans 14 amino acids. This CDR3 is CASSQVPTAYGYTF. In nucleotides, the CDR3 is TGTGCCAGCAGCCAAGTACCAACGGCGTATGGCTACACCTTC.

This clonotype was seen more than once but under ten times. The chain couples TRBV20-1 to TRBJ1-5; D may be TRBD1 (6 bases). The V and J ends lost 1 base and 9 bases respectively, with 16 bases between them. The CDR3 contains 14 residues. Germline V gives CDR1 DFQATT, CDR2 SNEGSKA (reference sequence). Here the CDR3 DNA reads TGCAGTGCTAGAGGGCCAGGGGATTTATGGCCCCAGCATTTT. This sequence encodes CSARGPGDLWPQHF.

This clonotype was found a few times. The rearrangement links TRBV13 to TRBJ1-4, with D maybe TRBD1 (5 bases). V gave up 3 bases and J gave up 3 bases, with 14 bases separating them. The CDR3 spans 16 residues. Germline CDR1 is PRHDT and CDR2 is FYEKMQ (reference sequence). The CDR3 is CASSFRGWSANEKLFF. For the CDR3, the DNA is TGTGCCAGCAGCTTCCGGGGGTGGTCGGCTAATGAAAAACTGTTTTTT.

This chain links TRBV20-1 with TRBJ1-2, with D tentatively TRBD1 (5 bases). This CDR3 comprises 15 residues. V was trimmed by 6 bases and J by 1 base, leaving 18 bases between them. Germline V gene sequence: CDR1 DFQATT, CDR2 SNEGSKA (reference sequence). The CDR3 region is CSALASSGNNYGYTF. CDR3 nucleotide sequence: TGCAGTGCGCTAGCATCTTCAGGGAATAACTATGGCTACACCTTC.

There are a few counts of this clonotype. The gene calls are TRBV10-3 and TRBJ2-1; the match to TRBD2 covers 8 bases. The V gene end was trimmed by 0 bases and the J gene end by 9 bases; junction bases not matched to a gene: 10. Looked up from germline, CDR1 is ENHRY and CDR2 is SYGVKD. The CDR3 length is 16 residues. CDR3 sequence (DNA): TGTGCCATCAGTGAGTCGAGGTCCCGGGAGGGTGGTGAGCAGTTCTTC. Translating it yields CAISESRSREGGEQFF.

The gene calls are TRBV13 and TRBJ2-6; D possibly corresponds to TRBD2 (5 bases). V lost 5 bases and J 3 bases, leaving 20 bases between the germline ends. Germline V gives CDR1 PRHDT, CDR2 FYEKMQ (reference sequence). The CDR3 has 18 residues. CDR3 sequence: CASSLRGKVGSGANVLTF. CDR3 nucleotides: TGTGCCAGCAGCCTACGAGGCAAAGTGGGGAGTGGGGCCAACGTCCTGACTTTC.

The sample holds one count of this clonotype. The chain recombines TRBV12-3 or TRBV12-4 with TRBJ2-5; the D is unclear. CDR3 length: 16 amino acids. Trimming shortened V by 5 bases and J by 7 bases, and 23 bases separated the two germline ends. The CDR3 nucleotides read TGTGCCAGCAGTCCTCTGGCAGGCGGTTCGTGGGTGACCCAGTACTTC. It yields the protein CASSPLAGGSWVTQYF.

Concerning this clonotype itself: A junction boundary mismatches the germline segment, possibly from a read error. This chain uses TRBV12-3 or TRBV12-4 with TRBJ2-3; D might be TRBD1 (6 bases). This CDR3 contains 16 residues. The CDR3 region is CASSPKPRQVADAQYF. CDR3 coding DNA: TGTGCCAGCAGCCCAAAGCCTAGACAGGTAGCAGATGCGCAGTATTTT.

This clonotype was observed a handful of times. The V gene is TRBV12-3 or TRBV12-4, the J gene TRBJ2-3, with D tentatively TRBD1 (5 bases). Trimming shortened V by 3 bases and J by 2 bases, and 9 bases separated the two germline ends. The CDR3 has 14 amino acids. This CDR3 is CASSFEQATDTQYF. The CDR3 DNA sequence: TGTGCCAGCAGTTTTGAACAGGCCACAGATACGCAGTATTTT.

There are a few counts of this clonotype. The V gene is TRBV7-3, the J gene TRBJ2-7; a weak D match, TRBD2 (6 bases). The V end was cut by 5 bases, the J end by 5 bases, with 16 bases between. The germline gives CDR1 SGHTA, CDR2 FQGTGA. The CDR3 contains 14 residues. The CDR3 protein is CASSPGGPWDEQYF. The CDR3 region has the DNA TGTGCCAGCAGCCCTGGAGGGCCTTGGGACGAGCAGTACTTC.

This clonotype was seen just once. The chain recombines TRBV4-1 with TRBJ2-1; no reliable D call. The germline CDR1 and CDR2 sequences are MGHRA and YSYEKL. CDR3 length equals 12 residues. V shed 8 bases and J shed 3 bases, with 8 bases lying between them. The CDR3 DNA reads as TGCGCCAGCTCAAACGGCTACAATGAGCAGTTCTTC. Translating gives CASSNGYNEQFF.

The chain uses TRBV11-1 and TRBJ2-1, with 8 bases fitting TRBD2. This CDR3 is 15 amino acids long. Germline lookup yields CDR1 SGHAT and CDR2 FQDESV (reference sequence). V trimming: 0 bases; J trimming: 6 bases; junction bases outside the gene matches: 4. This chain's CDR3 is CASSLAAGGTNEQFF. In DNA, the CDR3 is TGTGCCAGCAGCTTAGCCGCGGGAGGCACCAATGAGCAGTTCTTC. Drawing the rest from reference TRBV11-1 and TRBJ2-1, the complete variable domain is EAEVAQSPRYKITEKSQAVAFWCDPISGHATLYWYRQILGQGPELLVQFQDESVVDDSQLPKDRFSAERLKGVDSTLKIQPAELGDSAMYLCASSLAAGGTNEQFFGPGTRLTVL.

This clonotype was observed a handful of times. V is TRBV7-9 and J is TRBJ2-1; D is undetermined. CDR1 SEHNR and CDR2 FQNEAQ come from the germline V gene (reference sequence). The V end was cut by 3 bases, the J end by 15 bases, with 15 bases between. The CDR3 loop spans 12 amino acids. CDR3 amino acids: CASSLGRALWFF. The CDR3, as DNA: TGTGCCAGCAGCTTGGGTCGGGCGTTGTGGTTCTTC.